This passage covers 30 T cell receptor beta chains from one sample sequenced in a study of blood T cell repertoires in COVID-19. The protocol was immunoSEQ multiplex PCR, while the TCRdb copy is restricted to in-frame clones and leaves out a portion. Of over 250,000 clones detected, 85% to 90% appear once; the ten largest clones hold more than 0.95%. Sequences were obtained from peripheral blood. The receptor source for this set is a woman aged 40 to 50 who had recovered from COVID-19.

The CDR3 spells CASSSRRDRGDNQPQHF. CDR3 nucleotide sequence: TGTGCCAGCTCATCCCGCCGGGACAGGGGAGACAATCAGCCCCAGCATTTT. The V call is TRBV18, the J call TRBJ1-5, with 10 bases fitting TRBD1. The length of the CDR3 is 17 residues. Germline lookup yields CDR1 KGHSH and CDR2 LQKENI. Trimming at V came to 5 bases and at J to 3 bases, leaving 10 bases not matched to a gene.

The V and J genes are TRBV9 and TRBJ2-7; 10 bases are a match to TRBD2. CDR3 size: 15 residues. The germline V gene has CDR1 SGDLS and CDR2 YYNGEE. V shed 4 bases, J shed 3 bases, and the junction held 7 bases outside the gene matches. DNA for the CDR3: TGTGCCAGCAGCCCTCTAGCGGGAGTTGACTACGAGCAGTACTTC. Its translation: CASSPLAGVDYEQYF.

This clone was detected a few times. The J gene is TRBJ2-7, the V gene TRBV4-1; D possibly corresponds to TRBD1 (5 bases). CDR1 and CDR2 from the germline V gene are MGHRA and YSYEKL. The CDR3 length is 15 residues. With 4 bases removed from V and 2 bases from J, the gap between germline ends came to 15 bases. DNA for the CDR3: TGCGCCAGCAGCCGCCAGCCGGAGACAGCCTACGAGCAGTACTTC. Its translation is CASSRQPETAYEQYF.

The table lists this clone with a few counts. The rearrangement joins TRBV6-5 to TRBJ1-1; 8 nucleotides align to TRBD1. The trim removed 2 bases at V and 1 base at J, leaving 3 bases unmatched. The V gene's germline CDR1 is MNHEY and CDR2 SVGAGI. The CDR3 length is 15 residues. The CDR3 loop reads CASSYPGQGNTEAFF. Written as DNA, the CDR3 is TGTGCCAGCAGTTACCCAGGACAGGGGAACACTGAAGCTTTCTTT.

The chain carries TRBV5-4 and TRBJ2-7, with TRBD1 matching over 8 bases. Losses at the gene ends were 4 bases for V and 0 bases for J; bases not matched to a gene: 9. Germline lookup yields CDR1 SGHNT and CDR2 YYREEE (reference sequence). The length of the CDR3 is 16 residues. The CDR3 spells CASSPPGQESSYEQYF. DNA for the CDR3: TGTGCCAGCAGCCCACCGGGACAGGAGAGCTCCTACGAGCAGTACTTC.

The chain joins TRBV7-8 to TRBJ1-3, with a tentative D call TRBD1 (6 bases). This CDR3 spans 14 amino acids. Trimming took 7 bases from V and 3 from J, leaving 13 bases between them. Germline V gives CDR1 SGHVS, CDR2 FQNEAQ. CDR3 protein: CASTGGPGGNTIYF. CDR3 nucleotide sequence: TGTGCCAGCACCGGGGGGCCGGGTGGAAACACCATATATTTT.

This CDR3 reads CASSLHPGQGSGELFF. The CDR3 DNA is TGTGCCAGCAGCCTACACCCGGGACAGGGTTCCGGGGAGCTGTTTTTT. V and J are TRBV5-8 and TRBJ2-2; 9 nucleotides agree with TRBD1. The CDR3 length is 16 residues. Germline V CDR1 and CDR2: SGHTS, YDEGEE. V was pared by 4 bases and J by 6 bases, with 10 bases of the junction left unmatched. The complete variable domain, with remaining parts taken from reference TRBV5-8 and TRBJ2-2, reads EAGVTQSPTHLIKTRGQQATLRCSPISGHTSVYWYQQALGLGLQFLLWYDEGEERNRGNFPPRFSGRQFPNYSSELNVNALELEDSALYLCASSLHPGQGSGELFFGEGSRLTVL.

The chain couples TRBV18 to TRBJ1-5; 7 positions match TRBD1. This CDR3 contains 16 residues. V dropped 3 bases and J dropped 2; count of bases not matched to a gene: 7. The germline V gene encodes CDR1 KGHSH and CDR2 LQKENI. The CDR3 loop reads CASSPPGTEGNQPQHF. The CDR3 bases are TGTGCCAGCTCACCCCCCGGGACAGAGGGCAATCAGCCCCAGCATTTT. Full variable domain (missing parts from reference TRBV18 and TRBJ1-5): NAGVMQNPRHLVRRRGQEARLRCSPMKGHSHVYWYRQLPEEGLKFMVYLQKENIIDESGMPKERFSAEFPKEGPSILRIQQVVRGDSAAYFCASSPPGTEGNQPQHFGDGTRLSIL.

The chain is built from TRBV6-6 and TRBJ1-2; D is perhaps TRBD1 (6 bases). CDR3 size: 14 residues. Per the germline V gene, CDR1 is MNHNY and CDR2 is SVGAGI (reference sequence). Trimming removed 8 bases from V and 5 bases from J, with 18 bases in between. The DNA for the CDR3 is TGTGCCAGCGCTTGGGACACCCGCGGGTATGGCTACACCTTC. Its translation is CASAWDTRGYGYTF.

The chain has TRBV6-5 and TRBJ1-1; D may be TRBD1 (5 bases). The CDR3 contains 14 residues. CDR1 MNHEY and CDR2 SVGAGI come from the germline V gene. V lost 2 bases, J lost 1 base, and 8 bases lay in between. The CDR3 loop reads CASSYPGGNTEAFF. The CDR3 bases are TGTGCCAGCAGTTACCCGGGGGGGAACACTGAAGCTTTCTTT.

The gene calls are TRBV4-3 and TRBJ2-3; no reliable D call. The CDR3 is 17 amino acids. The germline gives CDR1 LGHNA, CDR2 YSLEER. The V and J ends lost 0 bases and 1 base respectively, with 14 bases between them. DNA of the CDR3: TGCGCCAGCAGCCAAGATGCGGCACTCACACGCACAGATACGCAGTATTTT. Translating it yields CASSQDAALTRTDTQYF.

V gene TRBV9 combines with J gene TRBJ2-1; 7 nucleotides line up with TRBD2. Unmatched junction bases numbered 9, after V lost 6 bases and J lost 0 bases. Germline CDR1 reads SGDLS; CDR2 reads YYNGEE. The CDR3 length is 16 residues. The CDR3 loop is CASTRAGKSSYNEQFF. The CDR3 DNA follows: TGTGCCAGCACCCGAGCGGGAAAAAGCTCCTACAATGAGCAGTTCTTC.

The gene calls are TRBV27 and TRBJ2-6; D gene unclear. This CDR3 is built from 16 residues. Trimming pared 7 bases from V and 0 bases from J, leaving 13 bases between. From germline, CDR1 is MNHEY and CDR2 SMNVEV (reference sequence). In DNA, the CDR3 is TGTGCCAGCACCCCCAGGAATCCCTCTGGGGCCAACGTCCTGACTTTC. Amino acids: CASTPRNPSGANVLTF.

The V call is TRBV20-1, the J call TRBJ2-1; a weak D match, TRBD2 (6 bases). This CDR3 region has 14 residues. Germline lookup yields CDR1 DFQATT and CDR2 SNEGSKA (reference sequence). V lost 6 bases and J 6 bases, leaving 18 bases between the germline ends. CDR3 bases: TGCAGTGCAAGTGGGGGGAGGAGCCCCAATGAGCAGTTCTTC. The encoded protein is CSASGGRSPNEQFF.

The CDR3: CARIPTTDYEQYF. The CDR3 region has the DNA TGTGCCAGAATCCCCACTACGGACTACGAGCAGTACTTC. This chain joins TRBV5-3 and TRBJ2-7; no definite D call. Being an ORF, TRBV5-3 has a function that is uncertain. This CDR3 has 13 residues. Trimming stripped 6 bases from V and 3 bases from J, with 13 bases between.

V usage is TRBV18 and J usage is TRBJ2-3; 14 bases agree with TRBD2. CDR3 length: 16 residues. Per germline, CDR1 KGHSH and CDR2 LQKENI. V was clipped by 3 bases and J by 3 bases; unmatched bases: 2. CDR3: CASSPTSGRVTDTQYF. The CDR3 region has the DNA TGTGCCAGCTCACCGACTAGCGGGAGGGTGACAGATACGCAGTATTTT.

The chain links TRBV6-5 to TRBJ1-2; tentatively, D is TRBD1 (5 bases). Germline assignment: CDR1 MNHEY and CDR2 SVGAGI. The V end was cut by 8 bases, the J end by 8 bases, with 12 bases between. CDR3 length equals 11 residues. The CDR3, as DNA: TGTGCCAGCTTGGGGGACTTGGGCTACACCTTC. This codes for CASLGDLGYTF.

The chain uses TRBV7-9 and TRBJ2-1; TRBD1 agrees at 7 bases. V shed 5 bases and J 5 bases; nucleotides not matched to a gene: 6. Per the germline V gene, CDR1 is SEHNR and CDR2 is FQNEAQ (reference sequence). This CDR3 comprises 14 residues. In nucleotides, the CDR3 is TGTGCCAGCAGCACCACGACAGGGAACAATGAGCAGTTCTTC. It is translated as CASSTTTGNNEQFF.

The chain links TRBV10-3 to TRBJ2-3; no definite D call. Germline CDR1 and CDR2: ENHRY and SYGVKD. V shed 4 bases and J shed 0 bases, with 11 bases lying between them. The CDR3 consists of 15 residues. The CDR3 DNA reads as TGTGCCATCAGTGCTAAACCCACTAGCACAGATACGCAGTATTTT. It specifies CAISAKPTSTDTQYF.

The chain has TRBV6-5 and TRBJ1-2, with 7 bases matching TRBD1. Losses at the gene ends were 6 bases for V and 8 bases for J; bases not matched to a gene: 9. The CDR3 totals 13 residues. Germline V CDR1 and CDR2: MNHEY, SVGAGI. CDR3 coding DNA: TGTGCCAGCAGAGCGACAGGGTTTCGAGGCTACACCTTC. Translated: CASRATGFRGYTF.

The rearrangement links TRBV18 to TRBJ2-7, with unresolved D. This CDR3 has 13 residues. V gave up 3 bases and J gave up 5 bases, with 11 bases separating them. Germline loops: CDR1 KGHSH, CDR2 LQKENI. The chain's CDR3 is CASSPGKRDEQYF. The DNA for the CDR3 is TGTGCCAGCTCACCGGGCAAAAGAGACGAGCAGTACTTC.

This clone has only one observation. V gene TRBV18 combines with J gene TRBJ2-1; 12 positions match TRBD2. V was pared by 3 bases and J by 6 bases, with 3 bases of the junction left unmatched. Germline V gene lookup returns CDR1 KGHSH and CDR2 LQKENI. This CDR3 region has 15 residues. The chain's CDR3 is CASSPTSGGPNEQFF. The DNA for the CDR3 is TGTGCCAGCTCACCGACTAGCGGGGGCCCCAATGAGCAGTTCTTC.

Turning to this clone: One end of the junction does not line up with germline, which may come from a read error. The chain carries TRBV18 and TRBJ1-1; 7 positions match TRBD1. The CDR3 runs to 10 residues. CDR1 is KGHSH, CDR2 LQKENI, per germline. CDR3 sequence (DNA): TGTGCCAGCTCACCCACCGGGACAGCATTT. Translation gives CASSPTGTAF.

This clone was counted only a few times. This chain links TRBV10-2 with TRBJ2-1; TRBD2 matches 15 bases. CDR1 and CDR2 from the germline V gene are WSHSY and SAAADI. The trim removed 6 bases at V and 12 bases at J, leaving 9 bases unmatched. This CDR3 has 15 residues. The CDR3 region has the DNA TGCGCCAGCAGCGACGGGACTAGCGGGAGGACCCCGCAGTTCTTC. This gives the protein CASSDGTSGRTPQFF.

The V call is TRBV9, the J call TRBJ1-1; D uncertain. This CDR3 contains 14 residues. The V end lost 3 bases, the J end lost 0 bases, and 9 bases lay between the germline ends. Germline V gene sequence: CDR1 SGDLS, CDR2 YYNGEE. The CDR3 reads CASSETRMNTEAFF. The CDR3 region has the DNA TGTGCCAGCAGCGAGACCAGGATGAACACTGAAGCTTTCTTT.

The chain's CDR3 is CASSQGTGGPLGYTF. The CDR3 DNA reads as TGTGCCAGCAGCCAGGGGACAGGGGGCCCGCTTGGCTACACCTTC. The chain couples TRBV7-2 to TRBJ1-2; TRBD1 matches at 12 bases. The junction had 8 bases not matched to a gene; V was cut back by 5 bases and J by 7 bases. Germline loops: CDR1 SGHTA, CDR2 FQGNSA. The CDR3 is made up of 15 amino acids.

The chain joins TRBV3-1 (or the pseudogene TRBV3-2) to TRBJ2-3; TRBD2 matches 11 bases. V was pared by 4 bases and J by 2 bases, with 5 bases of the junction left unmatched. This CDR3 region has 16 residues. Germline V lookup: CDR1 LGHDT, CDR2 YNNKEL (reference sequence). This CDR3 is CASSLGLAGPTDTQYF. CDR3 nucleotide sequence: TGTGCCAGCAGCCTTGGACTAGCGGGCCCCACAGATACGCAGTATTTT.

V usage is TRBV12-3 or TRBV12-4 and J usage is TRBJ1-1; possible D gene TRBD1, 6 bases. V lost 3 bases and J 5 bases, leaving 10 bases between the germline ends. The CDR3 is made up of 13 amino acids. The CDR3: CASSFWGQTEAFF. Here the CDR3 DNA reads TGTGCCAGCAGTTTTTGGGGGCAGACTGAAGCTTTCTTT.

The rearrangement joins TRBV30 to TRBJ2-7; D may be TRBD2 (7 bases). Trimming took 8 bases from V and 2 from J, leaving 13 bases between them. Looked up from germline, CDR1 is GTSNPN and CDR2 is SVGIG (reference sequence). This CDR3 comprises 12 residues. Here the CDR3 DNA reads TGTGCCCGAGGGGGGGGGCCCTACGAGCAGTACTTC. As protein: CARGGGPYEQYF.

The V gene is TRBV2, the J gene TRBJ2-3; 10 bases line up with TRBD2. CDR1 and CDR2 from the germline V gene are SNHLY and FYNNEI. With 6 bases clipped from V and 3 bases from J, the junction kept 6 bases outside the gene matches. The CDR3 has 15 amino acids. CDR3: CASSPPGLATDTQYF. The CDR3 DNA is TGTGCCAGCAGCCCCCCGGGACTAGCGACAGATACGCAGTATTTT.